The rows below give T cell receptor beta chains drawn from one sample of a study of T cells in Graves' hyperthyroidism and ophthalmopathy. From the multiplex PCR reads, TCRdb called clonotypes with MiXCR, one entry per CDR3 protein. The sample has under 600,000 distinct CDR3 sequences; 15% to 20% are singletons. Sequencing was performed on blood. The receptors were sampled from a woman between 40 and 55 years old with Graves' ophthalmopathy. The CDR3 runs from the conserved cysteine through the conserved F or W. A D gene is named only where the DNA matches it firmly. Not all rows give a size; the values are once, few, many and, for expanded clones, a class.

V: TRBV3-1
D: TRBD1
size: many
J: TRBJ1-1
CDR3: CASSRDREVGEAFF
DNA: TGTGCCAGCAGTCGGGACAGGGAGGTTGGTGAAGCTTTCTTT

V: TRBV15
D: .
size: many
J: TRBJ1-1
CDR3: CATSADVNTEAFF
DNA: TGTGCCACCAGCGCCGACGTGAACACTGAAGCTTTCTTT

V: TRBV30
D: .
size: many
J: TRBJ2-7
CDR3: CAWRGQGTYEQYF
DNA: TGTGCCTGGAGGGGGCAGGGAACCTACGAGCAGTACTTC

V: TRBV11-2
D: .
size: few
J: TRBJ2-1
CDR3: CASSLRYEQFF
DNA: TGTGCCAGCAGCTTGCGCTATGAGCAGTTCTTC

V: TRBV12-3/TRBV12-4
D: .
size: many
J: TRBJ2-7
CDR3: CANSLFRKGVYEQYF
DNA: TGTGCCAACAGTTTATTTCGGAAAGGAGTCTACGAGCAGTACTTC

V: TRBV11-3
D: TRBD2
size: many
J: TRBJ2-1
CDR3: CASSPGLGYEQFF
DNA: TGTGCCAGCAGCCCTGGACTAGGGTATGAGCAGTTCTTC

V: TRBV28
D: .
size: .
J: TRBJ2-2
CDR3: CASRSTGLPNVGELFF
DNA: TGTGCCAGCAGATCGACGGGACTCCCAAATGTCGGGGAGCTGTTTTTT

V: TRBV6-2/TRBV6-3
D: TRBD2
size: .
J: TRBJ2-3
CDR3: CATRAALGWGLAGRKDTQYF
DNA: TGTGCCACCAGGGCCGCCCTTGGATGGGGGCTAGCGGGAAGGAAAGATACGCAGTATTTT

V: TRBV20-1
D: .
size: few
J: TRBJ2-1
CDR3: CSATSRRTHNEQFF
DNA: TGCAGTGCTACCTCAAGAAGGACCCACAATGAGCAGTTCTTC

V: TRBV7-2
D: TRBD2
size: .
J: TRBJ2-2
CDR3: CASSLVSGRVTGELFF
DNA: TGTGCCAGCAGCTTAGTCAGCGGGAGGGTCACCGGGGAGCTGTTTTTT

V: TRBV6-1
D: .
size: .
J: TRBJ1-5
CDR3: CASAAPDRLYSNQPQHF
DNA: TGTGCCAGCGCAGCCCCGGACAGATTATATAGCAATCAGCCCCAGCATTTT

V: TRBV7-9
D: TRBD2
size: .
J: TRBJ2-7
CDR3: CASSLGPGLGVYEQYF
DNA: TGTGCCAGCAGCTTGGGGCCGGGACTAGGGGTCTACGAGCAGTACTTC

V: TRBV6-1
D: .
size: .
J: TRBJ1-1
CDR3: CAGSEIRSTEAFF
DNA: TGTGCCGGCAGTGAAATCAGGAGCACTGAAGCTTTCTTT

V: TRBV20-1
D: .
size: many
J: TRBJ1-6
CDR3: CSARDGSSSYNSPLHF
DNA: TGCAGTGCTAGAGATGGCTCAAGCTCCTATAATTCACCCCTCCACTTT

V: TRBV5-1
D: .
size: few
J: TRBJ1-1
CDR3: CASSPQPGGDTEAFF
DNA: TGCGCCAGCAGCCCCCAGCCGGGTGGGGACACTGAAGCTTTCTTT

V: TRBV4-2
D: .
size: .
J: TRBJ1-4
CDR3: CASSQGSAFFNEKLFF
DNA: TGTGCCAGCAGCCAGGGGAGCGCCTTCTTTAATGAAAAACTGTTTTTT

V: TRBV27
D: .
size: many
J: TRBJ1-2
CDR3: CASSLLVPAVTNYGYTF
DNA: TGTGCCAGCAGTTTATTAGTTCCCGCGGTCACTAACTATGGCTACACCTTC

V: TRBV2
D: .
size: many
J: TRBJ2-1
CDR3: CASSVIGLYEQFF
DNA: TGTGCCAGCAGTGTGATAGGGCTGTATGAGCAGTTCTTC

V: TRBV2
D: TRBD1
size: many
J: TRBJ1-6
CDR3: CASRPPGQGDESWRSPLHF
DNA: TGTGCCAGCAGGCCGCCGGGACAGGGCGATGAGTCATGGCGATCACCCCTCCACTTT

V: TRBV5-1
D: .
size: .
J: TRBJ1-1
CDR3: CASSLLVTENTEAFF
DNA: TGCGCCAGCAGCTTGTTAGTTACAGAGAACACTGAAGCTTTCTTT

V: TRBV7-9
D: TRBD2
size: many
J: TRBJ2-3
CDR3: CASRLAGAITDTQYF
DNA: TGTGCCAGCAGATTAGCGGGGGCCATCACAGATACGCAGTATTTT

V: TRBV5-1
D: TRBD1
size: many
J: TRBJ1-4
CDR3: CASSYYPLNRGQSEKLFF
DNA: TGCGCCAGCAGCTATTACCCTTTAAACAGGGGGCAGAGTGAAAAACTGTTTTTT

V: TRBV7-6
D: .
size: few
J: TRBJ2-1
CDR3: CASSLAIAEGPYNEQFF
DNA: TGTGCCAGCAGCTTGGCTATAGCGGAGGGCCCCTACAATGAGCAGTTCTTC

V: TRBV7-2
D: .
size: many
J: TRBJ2-3
CDR3: CASSLGGRDSQDTQYF
DNA: TGTGCCAGCAGCTTAGGTGGTCGGGACTCTCAAGATACGCAGTATTTT

V: TRBV28
D: .
size: many
J: TRBJ2-7
CDR3: CASSPGTTSSYEQYF
DNA: TGTGCCAGCAGTCCCGGGACAACGAGCTCCTACGAGCAGTACTTC

V: TRBV11-1
D: .
size: many
J: TRBJ2-3
CDR3: CASSLQGQFTDTQYF
DNA: TGTGCCAGCAGCTTACAGGGCCAATTCACAGATACGCAGTATTTT

V: TRBV20-1
D: .
size: many
J: TRBJ2-3
CDR3: CSARGGGLADTQYF
DNA: TGCAGTGCTAGAGGTGGGGGCCTGGCAGATACGCAGTATTTT

V: TRBV10-3
D: TRBD1
size: .
J: TRBJ1-1
CDR3: CATDGHRDRVNTEAFF
DNA: TGTGCCACCGACGGGCACCGGGACAGGGTGAACACTGAAGCTTTCTTT

V: TRBV19
D: .
size: .
J: TRBJ1-1
CDR3: CASDSGQPNTEASF
DNA: TGTGCCAGCGATTCGGGACAACCGAACACTGAAGCTTCCTTT

V: TRBV29-1
D: TRBD1
size: few
J: TRBJ1-2
CDR3: CSVEGQNYGYTF
DNA: TGCAGCGTTGAGGGACAGAACTATGGCTACACCTTC

V: TRBV12-3/TRBV12-4
D: TRBD2
size: few
J: TRBJ2-2
CDR3: CASSPSGGGRELFF
DNA: TGTGCCAGCAGTCCTAGCGGGGGGGGTCGGGAGCTGTTTTTT

V: TRBV6-1
D: .
size: .
J: TRBJ1-1
CDR3: CASSPTVDMRTEAFF
DNA: TGTGCCAGCAGCCCCACGGTGGACATGCGCACTGAAGCTTTCTTT

V: TRBV6-1
D: .
size: few
J: TRBJ2-2
CDR3: CASSERDPGELFF
DNA: TGTGCCAGCAGTGAAAGGGACCCCGGGGAGCTGTTTTTT

V: TRBV5-4
D: .
size: few
J: TRBJ2-3
CDR3: CASTLGSTDTQYF
DNA: TGTGCCAGCACCCTGGGTAGTACAGATACGCAGTATTTT

V: TRBV7-9
D: .
size: .
J: TRBJ1-3
CDR3: CASSLGKTGNTIYF
DNA: TGTGCCAGCAGCCTCGGGAAGACTGGAAACACCATATATTTT

V: TRBV15
D: TRBD2
size: many
J: TRBJ2-1
CDR3: CATSSWTSFDSYNEQFF
DNA: TGTGCCACCAGCAGCTGGACTAGCTTTGACTCCTACAATGAGCAGTTCTTC

V: TRBV12-3/TRBV12-4
D: .
size: many
J: TRBJ2-5
CDR3: CASSPGTPQETQYF
DNA: TGTGCCAGCAGCCCCGGGACACCCCAAGAGACCCAGTACTTC

V: TRBV6-5
D: TRBD1
size: many
J: TRBJ1-6
CDR3: CASSYSGTGWNSPLHF
DNA: TGTGCCAGCAGTTACTCAGGGACAGGGTGGAATTCACCCCTCCACTTT

V: TRBV20-1
D: .
size: few
J: TRBJ1-2
CDR3: CSAREAQTNYGYTF
DNA: TGCAGTGCTAGAGAGGCACAAACTAACTATGGCTACACCTTC

V: TRBV3-1
D: TRBD1
size: many
J: TRBJ2-1
CDR3: CASSNRGRRYNEQFF
DNA: TGTGCCAGCAGTAACAGGGGCCGGCGATACAATGAGCAGTTCTTC

V: TRBV28
D: .
size: few
J: TRBJ1-4
CDR3: CASTSPRSGPWEKLFF
DNA: TGTGCCAGCACCTCTCCGCGGTCGGGGCCTTGGGAAAAACTGTTTTTT

V: TRBV5-1
D: .
size: few
J: TRBJ2-2
CDR3: CASSQGEYYTGELFF
DNA: TGCGCCAGCAGCCAAGGGGAATACTACACCGGGGAGCTGTTTTTT

V: TRBV30
D: .
size: .
J: TRBJ2-2
CDR3: CAWNRLSTGELFF
DNA: TGTGCCTGGAACAGGTTAAGCACCGGGGAGCTGTTTTTT

V: TRBV20-1
D: TRBD2
size: .
J: TRBJ2-1
CDR3: CSATPGTSSYNEQFF
DNA: TGCAGTGCTACCCCCGGGACTAGCTCCTACAATGAGCAGTTCTTC

V: TRBV4-1
D: TRBD1
size: .
J: TRBJ1-1
CDR3: CASRKTGGLTEAFF
DNA: TGCGCCAGCAGGAAGACAGGGGGCCTCACTGAAGCTTTCTTT

V: TRBV20-1
D: TRBD1
size: many
J: TRBJ2-7
CDR3: CSARPGQGSRGQYF
DNA: TGCAGTGCTAGGCCGGGACAGGGATCTCGGGGGCAGTACTTC

V: TRBV6-1
D: .
size: few
J: TRBJ2-3
CDR3: CASRGGPLADTQYF
DNA: TGTGCCAGCCGTGGCGGACCCCTCGCAGATACGCAGTATTTT

V: TRBV28
D: .
size: .
J: TRBJ2-5
CDR3: CASSWAGEYQETQYF
DNA: TGTGCCAGCAGTTGGGCAGGAGAGTACCAAGAGACCCAGTACTTC

V: TRBV12-3/TRBV12-4
D: .
size: many
J: TRBJ2-7
CDR3: CASSLGQGLYEQYF
DNA: TGTGCCAGCAGTTTAGGGCAGGGTCTCTACGAGCAGTACTTC

V: TRBV3-1
D: .
size: many
J: TRBJ1-1
CDR3: CASSQDLISNTEAFF
DNA: TGTGCCAGCAGCCAAGATCTAATATCAAACACTGAAGCTTTCTTT

V: TRBV11-2
D: TRBD1
size: few
J: TRBJ1-2
CDR3: CASSFGQGDDGYTF
DNA: TGTGCCAGCAGCTTTGGACAGGGAGATGATGGCTACACCTTC

V: TRBV28
D: TRBD2
size: many
J: TRBJ2-3
CDR3: CASSVAGGLDTQYF
DNA: TGTGCCAGCAGTGTAGCGGGAGGTCTAGATACGCAGTATTTT

V: TRBV5-4
D: .
size: few
J: TRBJ1-1
CDR3: CASGIGVNTEAFF
DNA: TGTGCCAGCGGGATAGGGGTGAACACTGAAGCTTTCTTT

V: TRBV10-3
D: TRBD2
size: few
J: TRBJ2-1
CDR3: CARLAGTYNEQFF
DNA: TGTGCCAGGCTAGCGGGTACCTACAATGAGCAGTTCTTC

V: TRBV2
D: .
size: many
J: TRBJ2-7
CDR3: CASSDDTPGGYTYEQYF
DNA: TGTGCCAGCAGTGATGATACGCCGGGCGGCTATACCTACGAGCAGTACTTC

V: TRBV2
D: TRBD2
size: many
J: TRBJ2-1
CDR3: CASSEFLAGGYNEQFF
DNA: TGTGCCAGCAGTGAATTCCTAGCGGGAGGTTACAATGAGCAGTTCTTC

V: TRBV5-1
D: TRBD2
size: many
J: TRBJ2-3
CDR3: CASSSGTSRGDTQYF
DNA: TGCGCCAGCAGCTCCGGGACTAGTAGGGGCGATACGCAGTATTTT

V: TRBV27
D: .
size: .
J: TRBJ2-5
CDR3: CASSFTGRETQYF
DNA: TGTGCCAGCAGTTTCACAGGGAGAGAGACCCAGTACTTC

V: TRBV29-1
D: TRBD2
size: .
J: TRBJ2-2
CDR3: CSVEREGTGELFF
DNA: TGCAGCGTTGAGCGGGAGGGCACCGGGGAGCTGTTTTTT

V: TRBV27
D: TRBD2
size: .
J: TRBJ2-1
CDR3: CARSFVSSGPYNEQFF
DNA: TGTGCCAGAAGTTTCGTATCTAGCGGGCCTTACAATGAGCAGTTCTTC